Listed here is a single T cell receptor (beta chain). No antigen is known for it. Losses at the gene ends were 5 bases for V and 6 bases for J; bases not matched to a gene: 6. The CDR3 extends over 14 amino acids. From germline, CDR1 is MDHEN and CDR2 SYDVKM. Every one of the donors was a Caucasian adult that lived in Nashville, Tennessee. The repertoire was sequenced with immunoSEQ multiplex PCR; TCRdb's copy has only in-frame clones and lacks some. The data contain approximately 2.3 million clones, 90% to 95% of them singletons. The data were taken from a study of shared clonotypes between healthy human individuals. Study context: Donors had three CD4 naive, three CD4 memory, two CD8 naive and one CD8 memory plate apiece. Whole-study findings and limits: Clonotype sharing among donors likely depends on sequencing depth. Against clonotypes common to all four donors, non-shared ones had lower generation probabilities.

The sequenced sample was naive CD4+ T cells from PBMCs. Stated subset: CD45RA+ positively selected. This clonotype originated in a man aged 18 to 29 in good health. Some clones in this sample may be carry-over from other donors' samples. The rearrangement links TRBV28 to TRBJ1-5, with 8 bases fitting TRBD1. DNA for the CDR3: TGTGCCAGCAGTCCCAGGGGGCGGGGTCAGCCCCAGCATTTT. Translating gives CASSPRGRGQPQHF.